What follows are 7 T cell receptor beta chains derived from one specimen sequenced in a study of beta chain features in type 1 diabetes. The antigens of these receptors remain unknown. Study observations and caveats: When Type 1 diabetes patients were examined, their TCRB CDR3s proved moderately but significantly shorter in all four CD4+ subsets.

TCRB transcripts that were expressed got sequenced, as all of the isolated RNA had been reverse transcribed. Measured with immunoSEQ multiplex PCR; TCRdb has only the in-frame clones, and not every one. The profile shows roughly 14,000 clones, around three quarters of them singletons. The specimen was Tregs from blood. All receptors derive from a man aged 30-40 years with type 1 diabetes.

The J gene is TRBJ2-3, the V gene TRBV5-1; TRBD2 aligns across 8 bases. CDR3 length: 17 amino acids. Germline-derived CDR1 and CDR2 are SGHRS and YFSETQ. V was pared by 7 bases and J by 2 bases, with 15 bases of the junction left unmatched. CDR3 DNA: TGCGCCAGCTCCCCTTCACTAAAGCGGGGGACCACAGATACGCAGTATTTT. Protein: CASSPSLKRGTTDTQYF.

The V and J genes are TRBV6-5 and TRBJ1-1; D gene uncertain. Germline CDR1 MNHEY, CDR2 SVGAGI. This CDR3 has 15 amino acids. Trimming took off 0 bases at V and 0 bases at J, with 8 bases between the two ends. CDR3 protein: CASSYSNYMNTEAFF. The DNA for the CDR3 is TGTGCCAGCAGTTACTCTAATTACATGAACACTGAAGCTTTCTTT.

This rearrangement joins TRBV2 to TRBJ2-7; TRBD1 matches at 8 bases. The ends lost 6 bases at V and 3 bases at J; junction bases unmatched: 4. Looked up from germline, CDR1 is SNHLY and CDR2 is FYNNEI. CDR3 length: 13 residues. This CDR3 is CASSGQGNYEQYF. CDR3 sequence (DNA): TGTGCCAGCAGCGGACAGGGCAACTACGAGCAGTACTTC.

J is TRBJ2-7 and V is TRBV18; D is perhaps TRBD2 (6 bases). This CDR3 has 14 residues. Per the germline V gene, CDR1 is KGHSH and CDR2 is LQKENI. V shed 3 bases and J shed 6 bases, with 15 bases lying between them. CDR3 amino acids: CASSPGLLASEQYF. As DNA, the CDR3 is TGTGCCAGCTCACCGGGACTTTTAGCGAGCGAGCAGTACTTC.

The CDR3 sequence is CASGDRASYNEQFF. CDR3 nucleotide sequence: TGCGCCAGCGGAGACAGGGCCTCCTACAATGAGCAGTTCTTC. V is TRBV5-1 and J is TRBJ2-1, with 7 positions matching TRBD1. Germline assignment: CDR1 SGHRS and CDR2 YFSETQ. CDR3 length equals 14 residues. The ends lost 7 bases at V and 0 bases at J; junction bases unmatched: 4.

This chain joins TRBV6-1 and TRBJ1-2; unclear D gene. Germline V gene data show CDR1 as MNHNS and CDR2 as SASEGT. This CDR3 spans 11 amino acids. V dropped 3 bases and J dropped 7 bases, with 6 bases sitting between them. DNA for the CDR3: TGTGCCAGCAGTGAGTTATCTGGCTACACCTTC. This gives the protein CASSELSGYTF.

The chain carries TRBV5-5 and TRBJ2-5; TRBD1 matches at 7 bases. The CDR3 spans 16 residues. CDR1 and CDR2 (germline): SGHKS, YYEKEE (reference sequence). Germline trimming cut 0 bases from V and 1 base from J; bases unmatched to any gene: 6. The CDR3: CASSLGDREFQETQYF. The CDR3 region has the DNA TGTGCCAGCAGCTTGGGCGACAGGGAATTCCAAGAGACCCAGTACTTC.